This is a list of T cell receptor beta chains from one sample in a study of blood T cell repertoires in COVID-19. Measured with immunoSEQ multiplex PCR; TCRdb has only the in-frame clones, and not every one. In the table there are fewer than 350,000 clones, approximately 86% of which are singletons. Sample: peripheral blood. These TCRs come from a woman aged 65 to 85 with COVID-19, enrolled during active disease. CDR3s include the opening cysteine and the closing phenylalanine or tryptophan. A D gene is named only where the DNA matches it firmly. Rows may omit the clone size; those that give it use once, few, many or a size class.

TRBJ2-5 | TRBD1 | - | TRBV24-1 | TGTGCCACCAGTGAACCCGGGACAGGCCCTGAAGAGACCCAGTACTTC | CATSEPGTGPEETQYF
TRBJ1-1 | - | - | TRBV7-2 | TGTGCCAGCAGCTTAGCCCGCCGGTCTGAAGCTTTCTTT | CASSLARRSEAFF
TRBJ2-7 | TRBD2 | - | TRBV6-6 | TGTGCCAGCGGGCTAGCGGGGGGTGGCGAGCAGTACTTC | CASGLAGGGEQYF
TRBJ1-3 | - | - | TRBV2 | TGTGCCAGCCTACCCGACTCTGGAAACACCATATATTTT | CASLPDSGNTIYF
TRBJ2-7 | TRBD2 | - | TRBV5-4 | TGTGCCAGCAGCACCCTTAGCGGGGAAACCTACGAGCAGTACTTC | CASSTLSGETYEQYF
TRBJ2-2 | - | once | TRBV30 | TGTGCCTGGAGTACGGGGAACACCGGGGAGCTGTTTTTT | CAWSTGNTGELFF
TRBJ1-1 | - | - | TRBV27 | TGTGCCAGCAGCCAGGGGTCTGGCGCTTTCTTT | CASSQGSGAFF
TRBJ1-4 | TRBD1 | - | TRBV5-1 | TGCGCCAGCAGCGAGCAGGGACAGAACGAAAAACTGTTTTTT | CASSEQGQNEKLFF
TRBJ1-2 | TRBD1 | - | TRBV2 | TGTGCCAGCAGTGAAGAAAGTGGGACAGCTCGCCACACCTTC | CASSEESGTARHTF
TRBJ2-1 | TRBD1 | - | TRBV24-1 | TGTGCCACCAGTGATTTTGGGACAGGGTCATATGAGCAGTTCTTC | CATSDFGTGSYEQFF
TRBJ1-1 | TRBD1 | few | TRBV3-1/TRBV3-2 | TGTGCCAGCAGCTACCGACAGGGGGCAGGTGCTTTCTTT | CASSYRQGAGAFF
TRBJ1-1 | - | - | TRBV3-1/TRBV3-2 | TGTGCCAGCAGCCCTCGGCGAGTCGGGGCTGAAGCTTTCTTT | CASSPRRVGAEAFF
TRBJ1-5 | - | once | TRBV19 | TGTGCCAGTAGTATGACCGGGGGATTCAATCAGCCCCAGCATTTT | CASSMTGGFNQPQHF
TRBJ2-7 | - | once | TRBV27 | TGTGCCAGCAGTGCCTACTACGAGCAGTACTTC | CASSAYYEQYF